This T cell receptor (beta chain) was documented in a study of CD8+ T cells in alopecia areata. About the research overall: Twice a day, 5 to 10 mg of oral tofacitinib was administered to treated patients.

After isolation, RNA underwent reverse transcription to generate cDNA as the sequencing template. Sequencing was performed with immunoSEQ multiplex PCR; in TCRdb, only in-frame clones are kept and a portion is missing. The sample shows 150,000 to 200,000 clones, roughly 50% of them seen only once. Treatment here: oral pan-JAK inhibitor, 5-10 mg twice daily. Peripheral blood samples and lesional scalp punch biopsies were obtained from alopecia areata patients. V dropped 3 bases and J dropped 5; count of bases not matched to a gene: 9. Germline lookup yields CDR1 MNHNS and CDR2 SASEGT. The CDR3 consists of 16 residues.

This clonotype was sampled from a human donor with alopecia areata. The sample was CD8+ T cells sorted from blood, taken at week 24, from a patient treated with tofacitinib. This sequence joins TRBV6-1 and TRBJ2-5, with TRBD2 matching 10 bases. CDR3 coding DNA: TGTGCCAGCAGTGACCGGATAGCGGGGGGCACGGAGACCCAGTACTTC. Translation gives CASSDRIAGGTETQYF.